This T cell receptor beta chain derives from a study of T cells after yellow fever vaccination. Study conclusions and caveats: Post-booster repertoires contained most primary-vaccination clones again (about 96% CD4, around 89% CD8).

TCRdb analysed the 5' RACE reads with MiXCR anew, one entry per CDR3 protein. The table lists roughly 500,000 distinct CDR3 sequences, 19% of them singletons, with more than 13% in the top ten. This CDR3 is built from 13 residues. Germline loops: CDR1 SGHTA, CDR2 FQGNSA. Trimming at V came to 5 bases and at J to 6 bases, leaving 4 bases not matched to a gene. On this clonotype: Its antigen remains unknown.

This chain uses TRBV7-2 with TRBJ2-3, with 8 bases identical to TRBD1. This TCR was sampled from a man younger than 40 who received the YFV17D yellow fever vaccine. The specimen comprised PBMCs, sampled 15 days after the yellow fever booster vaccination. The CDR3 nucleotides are TGTGCCAGCAGCCGCCGACAGGGGGATACGCAGTATTTT. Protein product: CASSRRQGDTQYF.